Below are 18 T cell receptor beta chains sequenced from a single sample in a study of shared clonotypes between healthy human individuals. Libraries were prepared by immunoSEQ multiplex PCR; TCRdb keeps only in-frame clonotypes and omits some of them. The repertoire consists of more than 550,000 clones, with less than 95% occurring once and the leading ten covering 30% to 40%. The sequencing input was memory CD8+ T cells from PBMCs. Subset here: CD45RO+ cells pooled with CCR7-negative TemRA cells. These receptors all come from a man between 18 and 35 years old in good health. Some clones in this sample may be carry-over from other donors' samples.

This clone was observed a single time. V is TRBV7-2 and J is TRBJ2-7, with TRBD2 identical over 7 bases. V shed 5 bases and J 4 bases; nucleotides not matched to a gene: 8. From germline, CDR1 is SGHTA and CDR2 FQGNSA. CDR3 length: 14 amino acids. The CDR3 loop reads CASSPVSGTYEQYF. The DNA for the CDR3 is TGTGCCAGCAGCCCCGTGAGCGGGACTTACGAGCAGTACTTC.

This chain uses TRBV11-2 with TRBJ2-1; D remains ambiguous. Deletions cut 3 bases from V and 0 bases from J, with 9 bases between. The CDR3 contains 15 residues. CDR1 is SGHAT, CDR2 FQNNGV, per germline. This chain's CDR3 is CASSFDISSYNEQFF. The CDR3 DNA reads TGTGCCAGCAGCTTCGACATAAGCTCCTACAATGAGCAGTTCTTC.

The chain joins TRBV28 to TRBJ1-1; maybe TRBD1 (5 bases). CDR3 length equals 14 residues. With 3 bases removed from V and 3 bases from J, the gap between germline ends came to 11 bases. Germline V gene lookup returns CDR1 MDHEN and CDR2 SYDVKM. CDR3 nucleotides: TGTGCCAGCAGTTTTCGGGTGGGGGACACTGAAGCTTTCTTT. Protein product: CASSFRVGDTEAFF.

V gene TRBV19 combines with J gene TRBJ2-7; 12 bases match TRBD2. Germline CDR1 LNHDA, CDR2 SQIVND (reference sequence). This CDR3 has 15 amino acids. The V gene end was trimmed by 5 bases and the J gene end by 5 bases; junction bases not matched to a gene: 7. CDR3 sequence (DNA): TGTGCCAGTAGTCTCGGACTAGCGGGAATCGACGAGCAGTACTTC. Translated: CASSLGLAGIDEQYF.

The CDR3 is CASREGRPRIHNNEQFF. CDR3 coding DNA: TGCGCCAGCCGCGAGGGGAGGCCCCGAATACATAACAATGAGCAGTTCTTC. The chain carries TRBV5-1 and TRBJ2-1; D possibly corresponds to TRBD2 (6 bases). V lost 7 bases and J 5 bases, leaving 25 bases between the germline ends. The germline CDR1 and CDR2 sequences are SGHRS and YFSETQ. The CDR3 is 17 residues long.

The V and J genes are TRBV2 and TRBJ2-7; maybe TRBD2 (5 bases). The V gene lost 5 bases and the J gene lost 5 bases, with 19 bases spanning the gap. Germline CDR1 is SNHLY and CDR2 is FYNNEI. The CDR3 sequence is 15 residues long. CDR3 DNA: TGTGCCAGCAGTCAAGGACTGGCGGAGGTCAACGAGCAGTACTTC. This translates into CASSQGLAEVNEQYF.

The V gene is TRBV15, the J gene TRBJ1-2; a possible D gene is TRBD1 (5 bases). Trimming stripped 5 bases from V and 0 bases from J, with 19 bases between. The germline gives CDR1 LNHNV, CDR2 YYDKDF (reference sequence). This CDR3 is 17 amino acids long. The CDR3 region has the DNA TGTGCCACCAGCGCAGTTCCGGGAGGGGCAGCTAACTATGGCTACACCTTC. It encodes CATSAVPGGAANYGYTF.

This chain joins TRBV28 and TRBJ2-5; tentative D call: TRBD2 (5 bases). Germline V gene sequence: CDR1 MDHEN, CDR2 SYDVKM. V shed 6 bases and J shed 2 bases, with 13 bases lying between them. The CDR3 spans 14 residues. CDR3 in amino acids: CASRPTGRQETQYF. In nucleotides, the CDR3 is TGTGCCAGCAGACCCACGGGGAGACAAGAGACCCAGTACTTC.

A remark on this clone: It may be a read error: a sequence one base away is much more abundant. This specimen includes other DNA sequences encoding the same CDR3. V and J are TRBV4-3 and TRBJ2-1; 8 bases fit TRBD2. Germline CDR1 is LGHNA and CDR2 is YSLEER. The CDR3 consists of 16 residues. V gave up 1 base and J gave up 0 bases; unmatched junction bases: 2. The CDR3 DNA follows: TGCGCCAGCAGCCAAGTCAGCGGGAGCTCCTACAATGAGCAGTTCTTC. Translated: CASSQVSGSSYNEQFF.

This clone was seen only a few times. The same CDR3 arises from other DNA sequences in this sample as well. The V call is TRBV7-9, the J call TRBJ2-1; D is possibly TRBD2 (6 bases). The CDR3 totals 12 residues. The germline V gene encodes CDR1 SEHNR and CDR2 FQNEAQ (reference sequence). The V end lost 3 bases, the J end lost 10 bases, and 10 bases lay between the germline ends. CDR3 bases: TGTGCCAGCAGCTTCGGTGGGAGGGAGCAGTTCTTC. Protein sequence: CASSFGGREQFF.

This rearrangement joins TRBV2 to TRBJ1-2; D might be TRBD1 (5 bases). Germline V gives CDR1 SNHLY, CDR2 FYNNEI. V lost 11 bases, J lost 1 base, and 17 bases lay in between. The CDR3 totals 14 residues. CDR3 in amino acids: CAGQDTRDNYGYTF. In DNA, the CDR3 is TGTGCCGGCCAGGATACCAGGGATAACTATGGCTACACCTTC.

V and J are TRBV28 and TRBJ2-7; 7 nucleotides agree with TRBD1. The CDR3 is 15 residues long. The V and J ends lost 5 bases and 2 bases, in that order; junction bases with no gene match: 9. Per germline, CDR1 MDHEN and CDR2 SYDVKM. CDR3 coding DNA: TGTGCCAGCAGTCCAAGGGACAGATTTCCCTACGAGCAGTACTTC. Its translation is CASSPRDRFPYEQYF.

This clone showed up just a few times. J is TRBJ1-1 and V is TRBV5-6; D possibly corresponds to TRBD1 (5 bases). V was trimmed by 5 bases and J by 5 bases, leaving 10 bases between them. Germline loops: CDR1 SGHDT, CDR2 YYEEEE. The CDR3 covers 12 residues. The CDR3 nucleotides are TGTGCCAGCAGTCAGGGTGGTACTGAAGCTTTCTTT. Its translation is CASSQGGTEAFF.

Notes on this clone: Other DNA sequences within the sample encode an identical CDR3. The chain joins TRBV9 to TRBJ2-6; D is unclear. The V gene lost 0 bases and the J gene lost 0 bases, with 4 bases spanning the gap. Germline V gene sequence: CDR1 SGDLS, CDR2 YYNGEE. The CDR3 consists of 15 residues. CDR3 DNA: TGTGCCAGCAGCGTAGGCGGCTCTGGGGCCAACGTCCTGACTTTC. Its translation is CASSVGGSGANVLTF.

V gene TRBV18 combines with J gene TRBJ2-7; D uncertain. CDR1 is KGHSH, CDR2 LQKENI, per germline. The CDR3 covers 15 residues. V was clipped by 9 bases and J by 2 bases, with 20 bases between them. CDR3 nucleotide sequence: TGTGCCAGTCACAGTGTGGCGGAGACAACCTACGAGCAGTACTTC. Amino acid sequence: CASHSVAETTYEQYF. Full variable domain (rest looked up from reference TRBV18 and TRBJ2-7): NAGVMQNPRHLVRRRGQEARLRCSPMKGHSHVYWYRQLPEEGLKFMVYLQKENIIDESGMPKERFSAEFPKEGPSILRIQQVVRGDSAAYFCASHSVAETTYEQYFGPGTRLTVT.

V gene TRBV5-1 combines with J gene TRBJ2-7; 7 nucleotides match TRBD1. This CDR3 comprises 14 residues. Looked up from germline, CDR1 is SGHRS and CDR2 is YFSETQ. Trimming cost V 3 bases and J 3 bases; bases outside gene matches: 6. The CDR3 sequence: CASSWGQTHYEQYF. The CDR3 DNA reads TGCGCCAGCAGCTGGGGACAGACTCACTACGAGCAGTACTTC. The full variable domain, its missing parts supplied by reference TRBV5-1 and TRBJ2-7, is KAGVTQTPRYLIKTRGQQVTLSCSPISGHRSVSWYQQTPGQGLQFLFEYFSETQRNKGNFPGRFSGRQFSNSRSEMNVSTLELGDSALYLCASSWGQTHYEQYFGPGTRLTVT.

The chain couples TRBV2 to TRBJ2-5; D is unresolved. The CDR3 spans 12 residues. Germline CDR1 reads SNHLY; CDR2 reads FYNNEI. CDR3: CVSQMYQETQYF. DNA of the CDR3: TGTGTATCCCAGATGTACCAAGAGACCCAGTACTTC.

CDR3 sequence (DNA): TGTGCCAGCAGCTTTTTTGGGGTAAGCTCCTACAATGAGCAGTTCTTC. Encoded protein: CASSFFGVSSYNEQFF. V usage is TRBV11-2 and J usage is TRBJ2-1; D unresolved. Germline CDR1 reads SGHAT; CDR2 reads FQNNGV. The V end lost 3 bases, the J end lost 0 bases, and 12 bases lay between the germline ends. The CDR3 runs to 16 residues.